This T cell receptor (beta chain) was observed in a study of early T cells in non-severe SARS-CoV-2 infection. TCRdb re-analysed the 5' RACE reads in MiXCR, keeping a single row per CDR3 protein. This sample has around 27,000 distinct CDR3 sequences; 2.9% occur once, and the top ten carry 0.7% to 0.9%. CDR1 is MNHNS, CDR2 SASEGT, per germline. The length of the CDR3 is 15 residues. Trimming left V 6 bases short and J 4 bases short, with 16 bases between. This clonotype was seen at least ten times. J is TRBJ2-1 and V is TRBV6-1, with a weak D call TRBD2 (6 bases). The sample taken for sequencing was whole blood. The receptor's source is an adult who was a healthcare worker with PCR-confirmed SARS-CoV-2 infection or an uninfected control (not recorded which). The CDR3 nucleotides read TGTGCCAGCAGCCCCGGGGGTAGCGGATACAATGAGCAGTTCTTC. The encoded protein is CASSPGGSGYNEQFF.